The 18 T cell receptor beta chains listed next were all sequenced from one sample in a study of blood T cells in healthy people across ages. Using a J-beta primer mix together with a sample-barcoded 5' primer, a second PCR was run for about 7 to 12 cycles. TCRdb re-analysed the 5' RACE reads in MiXCR, keeping a single row per CDR3 protein. The data hold roughly 700,000 distinct CDR3 sequences, with approximately 50% observed a single time. Sequenced sample: blood. The source of these receptors is a woman aged 60-75 years in good health.

The chain couples TRBV2 to TRBJ2-5; D uncertain. Trimming removed 2 bases from V and 6 bases from J, with 10 bases in between. Per the germline V gene, CDR1 is SNHLY and CDR2 is FYNNEI. The CDR3 has 13 amino acids. This chain's CDR3 is CASSESNQKTQYF. CDR3 bases: TGTGCCAGCAGTGAATCGAACCAGAAGACCCAGTACTTC.

The chain links TRBV2 to TRBJ1-4; 7 nucleotides match TRBD1. Germline CDR1 reads SNHLY; CDR2 reads FYNNEI. This CDR3 is 14 amino acids long. V was pared by 8 bases and J by 7 bases, with 10 bases of the junction left unmatched. In nucleotides, the CDR3 is TGTGCCAGCGGGGAGGACAGGATACCTGAAAAACTGTTTTTT. This translates into CASGEDRIPEKLFF. The complete variable domain, with remaining parts taken from reference TRBV2 and TRBJ1-4, reads EPEVTQTPSHQVTQMGQEVILRCVPISNHLYFYWYRQILGQKVEFLVSFYNNEISEKSEIFDDQFSVERPDGSNFTLKIRSTKLEDSAMYFCASGEDRIPEKLFFGSGTQLSVL.

The chain has TRBV3-1 and TRBJ2-1; D possibly matches TRBD1 or TRBD2 (6 bases each). The V end was cut by 5 bases, the J end by 0 bases, with 14 bases between. The CDR3 runs 16 residues. Germline CDR1 and CDR2: LGHDT and YNNKEL (reference sequence). The CDR3 DNA reads as TGTGCCAGCAGCAACGAAGGGGGGAGCTCCTACAATGAGCAGTTCTTC. Translating gives CASSNEGGSSYNEQFF.

To note about this clonotype: An end of the junction does not agree with germline; a read error may underlie this. This chain links TRBV9 with TRBJ2-3; perhaps TRBD1 as D (5 bases). Germline V gene data show CDR1 as SGDLS and CDR2 as YYNGEE. There are 13 residues in the CDR3. The CDR3 DNA follows: TGTGCCAGCAGCGGGGGCTCCGGAGATACGGAGTATTTT. It is translated as CASSGGSGDTEYF.

The gene calls are TRBV20-1 and TRBJ1-2; D may be TRBD1 (5 bases). This CDR3 is built from 13 residues. Germline values: CDR1 DFQATT, CDR2 SNEGSKA (reference sequence). Trimming stripped 8 bases from V and 3 bases from J, with 16 bases between. The CDR3 loop is CSPIGRDDYGYTF. DNA for the CDR3: TGCAGTCCGATCGGCAGGGACGACTATGGCTACACCTTC.

The rearrangement links TRBV18 to TRBJ2-1; the D is unclear. The germline V gene encodes CDR1 KGHSH and CDR2 LQKENI. Between the trimmed V and J ends, which lost 1 base and 4 bases, there was a span of 8 bases. This CDR3 is 14 amino acids long. The CDR3 spells CASSPRDGYNEQFF. The CDR3, as DNA: TGTGCCAGCTCACCACGAGACGGATACAATGAGCAGTTCTTC.

The chain recombines TRBV6-1 with TRBJ2-7; possibly TRBD1 for D (6 bases). There are 14 residues in the CDR3. Per the germline V gene, CDR1 is MNHNS and CDR2 is SASEGT. V was cut by 3 bases and J by 5 bases, with 14 bases left in between. The CDR3 loop is CASSDAGDYDEQYF. CDR3 DNA sequence: TGTGCCAGCAGTGACGCAGGGGATTACGACGAGCAGTACTTC.

The chain uses TRBV20-1 and TRBJ2-7; no clear D gene. Trimming took off 1 base at V and 0 bases at J, with 4 bases between the two ends. Germline assignment: CDR1 DFQATT and CDR2 SNEGSKA (reference sequence). CDR3 size: 12 residues. The CDR3 protein is CSARGYSYEQYF. DNA for the CDR3: TGCAGTGCTAGAGGGTACTCCTACGAGCAGTACTTC.

This CDR3 is CSARHPFGLAVYEQYF. The DNA of the CDR3 is TGCAGTGCTAGACACCCTTTTGGACTAGCGGTCTACGAGCAGTACTTC. V is TRBV20-1 and J is TRBJ2-5, with 10 positions matching TRBD2. The J call may be faulty, since TRBJ2-7 better matches the DNA end. The germline V gene encodes CDR1 DFQATT and CDR2 SNEGSKA (reference sequence). The CDR3 is 16 residues long.

There are a few counts of this clonotype. The V call is TRBV5-1, the J call TRBJ2-3, with TRBD2 as a possible D gene (6 bases). Per the germline V gene, CDR1 is SGHRS and CDR2 is YFSETQ. The CDR3 is made up of 13 amino acids. The ends were cut back, 3 bases at V and 6 bases at J, with 11 bases in the middle. CDR3 residues: CASSSRDSDTQYF. The CDR3 DNA reads TGCGCCAGCAGCTCACGGGACTCCGATACGCAGTATTTT.

The V and J genes are TRBV20-1 and TRBJ1-2; D is undetermined. The ends were cut back, 6 bases at V and 4 bases at J, with 12 bases in the middle. The CDR3 loop spans 12 amino acids. Per the germline V gene, CDR1 is DFQATT and CDR2 is SNEGSKA (reference sequence). The CDR3 nucleotides read TGCAGTGCCCCGACTTCTAGCTATGGCTACACCTTC. This translates into CSAPTSSYGYTF.

This clonotype was recorded a few times. J is TRBJ1-2 and V is TRBV7-2, with D perhaps matching TRBD1 (5 bases). There are 13 residues in the CDR3. Trimming left V 0 bases short and J 6 bases short, with 8 bases between. In germline, CDR1 is SGHTA, CDR2 FQGNSA. The CDR3 nucleotides read TGTGCCAGCAGCTTAGCGAGGACAAATGGCTACACCTTC. It translates to CASSLARTNGYTF.

In this sample, this clonotype turned up a few times. The gene calls are TRBV29-1 and TRBJ2-1; 7 bases line up with TRBD2. The germline CDR1 and CDR2 sequences are SQVTM and ANQGSEA. The trim removed 2 bases at V and 9 bases at J, leaving 10 bases unmatched. The CDR3 consists of 14 residues. In DNA form, the CDR3 reads TGCAGCGTTGAAAAGCGGGAAGCCTCCGGTGAGCAGTTCTTC. It codes for CSVEKREASGEQFF.

The V call is TRBV28, the J call TRBJ1-1, with D possibly matching TRBD1 (6 bases). The CDR3 sequence is 20 residues long. Looked up from germline, CDR1 is MDHEN and CDR2 is SYDVKM. V was trimmed by 0 bases and J by 0 bases, leaving 23 bases between them. This chain's CDR3 is CASSLWILTGQPFMNTEAFF. CDR3 bases: TGTGCCAGCAGTTTATGGATATTAACCGGACAGCCGTTTATGAACACTGAAGCTTTCTTT.

The chain is built from TRBV2 and TRBJ2-5; 8 positions match TRBD1. Trimming cost V 0 bases and J 2 bases; bases outside gene matches: 8. Germline lookup yields CDR1 SNHLY and CDR2 FYNNEI. The CDR3 contains 17 residues. The CDR3 spells CASSEARGRKLQETQYF. CDR3 DNA sequence: TGTGCCAGCAGTGAAGCCAGGGGGCGTAAACTTCAAGAGACCCAGTACTTC.

Ten or more counts support this clonotype. The chain links TRBV4-3 to TRBJ2-1; 12 bases are shared with TRBD2. V was pared by 1 base and J by 8 bases, with 9 bases of the junction left unmatched. Germline lookup yields CDR1 LGHNA and CDR2 YSLEER. This CDR3 comprises 17 residues. The CDR3: CASSQGPTSGRFDEQFF. In DNA, the CDR3 is TGCGCCAGCAGCCAAGGTCCTACTAGCGGGAGGTTCGATGAGCAGTTCTTC.

This clonotype has more than one count but fewer than ten. The chain employs TRBV7-3 and TRBJ2-3; D might be TRBD1 (6 bases). Germline-derived CDR1 and CDR2 are SGHTA and FQGTGA. Deletions cut 5 bases from V and 7 bases from J, with 16 bases between. The CDR3 covers 14 residues. The CDR3 DNA is TGTGCCAGCAGCCTCTCACCCGGGACAAATACGCAGTATTTT. Amino acid sequence: CASSLSPGTNTQYF.

This clonotype was seen a handful of times. V and J are TRBV5-1 and TRBJ1-2; possible D gene TRBD1, 5 bases. Per germline, CDR1 SGHRS and CDR2 YFSETQ. The V gene lost 4 bases and the J gene lost 2 bases, with 9 bases spanning the gap. The CDR3 has 13 residues. This CDR3 reads CASSGGGNYGYTF. DNA for the CDR3: TGCGCCAGCAGCGGCGGGGGAAACTATGGCTACACCTTC.